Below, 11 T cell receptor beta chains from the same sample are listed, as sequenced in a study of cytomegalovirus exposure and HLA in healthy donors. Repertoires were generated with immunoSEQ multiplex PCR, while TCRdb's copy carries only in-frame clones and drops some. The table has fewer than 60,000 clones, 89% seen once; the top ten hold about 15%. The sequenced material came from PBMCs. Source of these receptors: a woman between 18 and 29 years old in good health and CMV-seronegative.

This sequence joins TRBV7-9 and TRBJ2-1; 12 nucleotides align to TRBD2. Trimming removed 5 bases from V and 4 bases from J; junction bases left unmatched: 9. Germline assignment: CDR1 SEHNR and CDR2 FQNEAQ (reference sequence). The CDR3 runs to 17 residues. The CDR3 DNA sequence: TGTGCCAGCAGCCCCCGACTAGCGGGAGACCGTTACAATGAGCAGTTCTTC. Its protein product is CASSPRLAGDRYNEQFF. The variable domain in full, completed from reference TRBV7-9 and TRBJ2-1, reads DTGVSQNPRHKITKRGQNVTFRCDPISEHNRLYWYRQTLGQGPEFLTYFQNEAQLEKSRLLSDRFSAERPKGSFSTLEIQRTEQGDSAMYLCASSPRLAGDRYNEQFFGPGTRLTVL.

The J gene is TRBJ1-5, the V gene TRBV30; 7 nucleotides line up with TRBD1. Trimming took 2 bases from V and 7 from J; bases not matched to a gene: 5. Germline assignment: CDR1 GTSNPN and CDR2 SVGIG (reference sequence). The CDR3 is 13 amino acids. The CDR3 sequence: CAWSRQGGQPQHF. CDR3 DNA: TGTGCCTGGAGTCGACAGGGTGGGCAGCCCCAGCATTTT.

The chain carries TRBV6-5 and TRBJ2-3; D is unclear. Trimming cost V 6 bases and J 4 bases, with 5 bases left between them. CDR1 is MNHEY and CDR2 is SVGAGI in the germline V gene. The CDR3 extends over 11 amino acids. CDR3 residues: CASSRSDTQYF. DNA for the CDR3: TGTGCCAGCAGCAGATCAGATACGCAGTATTTT.

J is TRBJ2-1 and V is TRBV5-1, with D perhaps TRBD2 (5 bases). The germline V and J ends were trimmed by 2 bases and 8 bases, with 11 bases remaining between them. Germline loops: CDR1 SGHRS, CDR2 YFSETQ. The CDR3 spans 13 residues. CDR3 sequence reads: CASSFASGDEQFF. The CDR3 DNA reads TGCGCCAGCAGCTTCGCGTCCGGGGATGAGCAGTTCTTC.

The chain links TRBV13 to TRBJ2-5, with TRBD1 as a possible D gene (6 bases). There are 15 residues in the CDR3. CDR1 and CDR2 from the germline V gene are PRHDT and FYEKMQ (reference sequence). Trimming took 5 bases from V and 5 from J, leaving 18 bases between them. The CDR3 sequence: CASSVYAQGWETQYF. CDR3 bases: TGTGCCAGCAGCGTCTACGCACAGGGATGGGAGACCCAGTACTTC.

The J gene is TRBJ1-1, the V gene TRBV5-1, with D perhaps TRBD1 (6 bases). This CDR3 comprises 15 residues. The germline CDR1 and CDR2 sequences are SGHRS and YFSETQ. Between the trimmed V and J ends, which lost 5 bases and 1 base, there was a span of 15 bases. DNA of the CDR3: TGCGCCAGCAGACAGGGAGCGACTTCGAACACTGAAGCTTTCTTT. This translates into CASRQGATSNTEAFF.

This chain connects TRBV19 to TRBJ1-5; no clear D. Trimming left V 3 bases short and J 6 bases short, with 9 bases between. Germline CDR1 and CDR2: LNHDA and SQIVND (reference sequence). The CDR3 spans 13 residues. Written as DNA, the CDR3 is TGTGCCAGTAGTATTACGTCAGGTCAGCCCCAGCATTTT. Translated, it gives CASSITSGQPQHF.

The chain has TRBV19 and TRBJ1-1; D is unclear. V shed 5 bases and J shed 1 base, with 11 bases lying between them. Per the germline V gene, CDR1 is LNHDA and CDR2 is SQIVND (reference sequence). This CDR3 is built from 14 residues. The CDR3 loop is CASSYSDTNTEAFF. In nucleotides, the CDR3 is TGTGCCAGTAGTTATTCCGACACGAACACTGAAGCTTTCTTT.

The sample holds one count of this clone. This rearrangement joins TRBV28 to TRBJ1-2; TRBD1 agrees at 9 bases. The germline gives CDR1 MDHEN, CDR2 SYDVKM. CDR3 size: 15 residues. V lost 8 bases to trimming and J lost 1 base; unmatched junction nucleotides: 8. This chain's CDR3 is CASEKEGQGNYGYTF. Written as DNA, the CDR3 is TGTGCCAGCGAAAAGGAGGGACAGGGTAACTATGGCTACACCTTC.

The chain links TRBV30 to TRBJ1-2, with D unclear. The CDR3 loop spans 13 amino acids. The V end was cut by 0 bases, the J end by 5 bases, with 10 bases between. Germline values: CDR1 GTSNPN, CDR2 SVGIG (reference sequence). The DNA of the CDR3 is TGTGCCTGGAGTGTAAACGCGGGTTATGGCTACACCTTC. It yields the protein CAWSVNAGYGYTF.

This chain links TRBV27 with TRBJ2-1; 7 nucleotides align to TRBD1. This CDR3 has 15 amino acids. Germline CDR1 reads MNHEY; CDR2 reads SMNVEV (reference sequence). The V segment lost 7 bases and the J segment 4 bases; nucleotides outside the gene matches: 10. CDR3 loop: CASTYSGTAYNEQFF. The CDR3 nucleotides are TGTGCCAGCACTTACTCCGGGACAGCATACAATGAGCAGTTCTTC.